This T cell receptor (beta chain) was found in a study of cytomegalovirus exposure and HLA in healthy donors. Study summary: The 110 or so validation repertoires used a platform that matched the one used for the approximately 690 first-cohort repertoires, as a later analysis reported.

TCRdb's copy holds only in-frame clones and misses some; the assay was immunoSEQ multiplex PCR. The table lists some 140,000 clones, 70% to 85% of them singletons, with 30% in the top ten. In the case of this clone: Its antigen is undetermined.

Regarding the study as a whole: Rare sequences made up most TCRs, while some public TCRs were found in many donors. Subsequent analysis showed first-cohort TCR clusters tending to co-occur in some 120 validation repertoires. With high specificity and sensitivity, the classifier reportedly diagnosed cytomegalovirus status.

Germline V gives CDR1 SGHNT, CDR2 YYREEE (reference sequence). The CDR3 is 15 amino acids. The ends lost 4 bases at V and 8 bases at J; junction bases unmatched: 6. The sequence came from a man aged 25 to 40 in good health and CMV-seropositive. V usage is TRBV5-4 and J usage is TRBJ2-1; 13 nucleotides match TRBD2. Sequenced: PBMCs. CDR3 amino acids: CASSQGLAGNYEQFF. The DNA for the CDR3 is TGTGCCAGCAGCCAGGGACTAGCGGGGAACTATGAGCAGTTCTTC.